This entry lists 24 T cell receptor beta chains sequenced from one sample in a study of glioma-infiltrating T cells after dendritic cell vaccination (dated by TCRdb to 2016 to 2018). Library preparation employed the immunoSEQ multiplex PCR assay. Not all clones reach the TCRdb copy of this immuneACCESS table, which keeps in-frame sequences only. Checked studies attribute under half of the gap to unresolved V genes and leave the rest unexplained. The sample profile shows around 96,000 clones; roughly three quarters of them were found once. The ten largest account for 5.5% to 7% of the sample. Sample: blood, taken before dendritic cell vaccination. Receptors originate from a human donor with glioblastoma.

This sequence joins TRBV19 and TRBJ1-1; 8 bases map to TRBD1. V shed 5 bases and J 11 bases; nucleotides not matched to a gene: 4. Germline V gene lookup returns CDR1 LNHDA and CDR2 SQIVND (reference sequence). The CDR3 is 11 amino acids. The CDR3 protein is CASSRQGWAFF. CDR3 bases: TGTGCCAGTAGTCGACAGGGGTGGGCTTTCTTT.

The rearrangement uses TRBV7-8 and TRBJ2-3, with D possibly being TRBD2 (6 bases). CDR1 is SGHVS, CDR2 FQNEAQ, per germline. The V end lost 6 bases, the J end lost 4 bases, and 14 bases lay between the germline ends. CDR3 size: 14 residues. The CDR3 DNA follows: TGTGCCAGCAGGTTTCAGCCGGGGGCAGATACGCAGTATTTT. Its protein is CASRFQPGADTQYF.

This clone was seen a few times. The CDR3 sequence: CASSERAETQYF. CDR3 in DNA: TGTGCCAGCAGTGAGCGAGCAGAGACCCAGTACTTC. V usage is TRBV2 and J usage is TRBJ2-5; D call uncertain. Per the germline V gene, CDR1 is SNHLY and CDR2 is FYNNEI. Trimming removed 3 bases at V and 4 bases at J, with 6 bases between. The CDR3 covers 12 residues.

V gene TRBV27 combines with J gene TRBJ2-4; TRBD1 matches at 7 bases. Looked up from germline, CDR1 is MNHEY and CDR2 is SMNVEV (reference sequence). CDR3 length: 13 residues. Losses at the gene ends were 7 bases for V and 5 bases for J; bases not matched to a gene: 5. CDR3 DNA: TGTGCCAGCACTACAGGGGCGCAAAACATTCAGTACTTC. Protein sequence: CASTTGAQNIQYF.

This clone was recorded once. The chain has TRBV6-1 and TRBJ1-2; D is perhaps TRBD1 (6 bases). This CDR3 is 13 amino acids long. The V end lost 1 base, the J end lost 7 bases, and 10 bases lay between the germline ends. In germline, CDR1 is MNHNS, CDR2 SASEGT. The CDR3 reads CASSEGPGAGYTF. CDR3 coding DNA: TGTGCCAGCAGTGAAGGCCCAGGGGCTGGCTACACCTTC.

This chain uses TRBV7-9 with TRBJ1-1, with a possible D match to TRBD1 (5 bases). Germline V gene sequence: CDR1 SEHNR, CDR2 FQNEAQ (reference sequence). The CDR3 length is 13 residues. The V end was cut by 2 bases, the J end by 3 bases, with 7 bases between. CDR3 loop: CASSLWGDTEAFF. Written as DNA, the CDR3 is TGTGCCAGCAGCTTATGGGGGGACACTGAAGCTTTCTTT.

The rearrangement links TRBV4-2 to TRBJ1-5; D is possibly TRBD1 (5 bases). Per germline, CDR1 LGHNA and CDR2 YNFKEQ. Trimming left V 1 base short and J 7 bases short, with 8 bases between. CDR3 length: 13 amino acids. The CDR3 sequence is CASSQGGGQPQHF. The CDR3 DNA reads TGTGCCAGCAGCCAAGGGGGGGGACAGCCCCAGCATTTT.

The chain carries TRBV6-5 and TRBJ1-2; TRBD1 matches 9 bases. Germline CDR1 reads MNHEY; CDR2 reads SVGAGI. J was trimmed by 4 bases and V by 0 bases; bases with no gene match: 6. The CDR3 sequence is 16 residues long. This CDR3 reads CASSYSPGQGGYGYTF. The CDR3 DNA reads as TGTGCCAGCAGTTACTCGCCGGGACAGGGTGGCTATGGCTACACCTTC.

In DNA, the CDR3 is TGTGCCAGCAGCTTGGCCTTCGGGGAGCTGTTTTTT. Translation: CASSLAFGELFF. V usage is TRBV5-4 and J usage is TRBJ2-2; no clear D. Germline CDR1 is SGHNT and CDR2 is YYREEE (reference sequence). V was pared by 0 bases and J by 7 bases, with 4 bases between. The CDR3 covers 12 residues.

The chain couples TRBV27 to TRBJ1-3, with D possibly matching TRBD1 (6 bases). Trimming pared 4 bases from V and 2 bases from J, leaving 15 bases between. This CDR3 has 16 amino acids. Germline loops: CDR1 MNHEY, CDR2 SMNVEV (reference sequence). CDR3 loop: CASSSPGQRPGNTIYF. CDR3 DNA: TGTGCCAGCAGTTCGCCGGGACAACGGCCTGGAAACACCATATATTTT.

This chain uses TRBV5-1 with TRBJ1-4; 8 nucleotides match TRBD1. CDR1 is SGHRS and CDR2 is YFSETQ in the germline V gene. This CDR3 has 16 amino acids. The J segment lost 12 bases and the V segment lost 2 bases, leaving 15 bases of the junction unmatched. CDR3 bases: TGCGCCAGCAGCTTCTCAGGGGGCGGCAACTTCAATGAACTGTTTTTT. Protein: CASSFSGGGNFNELFF. Supplemented by reference TRBV5-1 and TRBJ1-4, the full variable domain reads KAGVTQTPRYLIKTRGQQVTLSCSPISGHRSVSWYQQTPGQGLQFLFEYFSETQRNKGNFPGRFSGRQFSNSRSEMNVSTLELGDSALYLCASSFSGGGNFNELFFGSGTQLSVL.

The chain uses TRBV5-1 and TRBJ2-7, with TRBD2 identical over 9 bases. The CDR3 runs to 15 residues. Per the germline V gene, CDR1 is SGHRS and CDR2 is YFSETQ. J gave up 3 bases and V 4 bases, and 8 bases lay outside the gene matches. The CDR3 DNA reads TGCGCCAGCAGCGTGGACAGCGGGAGGAACTACGAGCAGTACTTC. Amino acid sequence: CASSVDSGRNYEQYF.

The chain carries TRBV4-1 and TRBJ2-2; no firm D call. Trimming pared 1 base from V and 3 bases from J, leaving 18 bases between. The germline V gene encodes CDR1 MGHRA and CDR2 YSYEKL. The CDR3 sequence is 18 residues long. The CDR3 nucleotides are TGCGCCAGCAGCCAAGGAACCCTAGATAAAGTCGACACCGGGGAGCTGTTTTTT. Protein sequence: CASSQGTLDKVDTGELFF.

This rearrangement joins TRBV6-5 to TRBJ1-2; TRBD1 matches at 9 bases. CDR1 and CDR2 from the germline V gene are MNHEY and SVGAGI. V shed 8 bases, J shed 4 bases, and the junction held 5 bases outside the gene matches. The CDR3 loop spans 13 amino acids. Here the CDR3 DNA reads TGTGCCAGCCGGGGACAGGGTCTCTATGGCTACACCTTC. Its protein product is CASRGQGLYGYTF.

This chain links TRBV6-6 with TRBJ2-5; TRBD1 aligns across 9 bases. In germline, CDR1 is MNHNY, CDR2 SVGAGI (reference sequence). This CDR3 is 13 amino acids long. The junction had 10 bases not matched to a gene; V was cut back by 8 bases and J by 9 bases. CDR3 in DNA: TGTGCCAGCCGGACAGGGACAGGGCCAGCCCAGTACTTC. Translated: CASRTGTGPAQYF.

The chain has TRBV4-2 and TRBJ2-1; possibly TRBD2 for D (5 bases). Trimming took off 1 base at V and 0 bases at J, with 7 bases between the two ends. The CDR3 runs 15 residues. The germline CDR1 and CDR2 sequences are LGHNA and YNFKEQ. Here the CDR3 reads CASSQAGSSYNEQFF. The CDR3 DNA is TGTGCCAGCAGCCAAGCTGGGAGCTCCTACAATGAGCAGTTCTTC.

A single count supports this clone. The V call is TRBV7-2, the J call TRBJ2-3; 9 bases fit TRBD2. V lost 7 bases and J lost 0; bases outside the gene matches: 5. The CDR3 totals 15 residues. Germline values: CDR1 SGHTA, CDR2 FQGNSA. The CDR3 loop is CASILTSGSTDTQYF. Written as DNA, the CDR3 is TGTGCCAGCATCTTGACTAGCGGAAGCACAGATACGCAGTATTTT.

This clone was counted a single time. The V and J genes are TRBV5-1 and TRBJ2-7, with TRBD1 as a possible D gene (6 bases). The CDR3 runs to 14 residues. Trimming cost V 0 bases and J 1 base, with 8 bases left between them. The germline CDR1 and CDR2 sequences are SGHRS and YFSETQ. In DNA, the CDR3 is TGCGCCAGCAGCTTGGATGGGACATCCTACGAGCAGTACTTC. It is translated as CASSLDGTSYEQYF.

The chain uses TRBV6-1 and TRBJ2-5; D unresolved. The J call may be incorrect, as the DNA end agrees better with TRBJ2-7. The length of the CDR3 is 15 residues. Germline CDR1 reads MNHNS; CDR2 reads SASEGT. The CDR3 here is CASSEVERLFYEQYF. Written as DNA, the CDR3 is TGTGCCAGCAGTGAAGTCGAACGCCTATTCTACGAGCAGTACTTC.

J is TRBJ1-1 and V is TRBV28; 8 bases agree with TRBD1. CDR1 and CDR2 from the germline V gene are MDHEN and SYDVKM. V lost 5 bases and J lost 6; bases outside the gene matches: 11. The CDR3 has 15 amino acids. The CDR3 nucleotides are TGTGCCAGCAGTCCGGACGGACAGGGAGTTCCTGAAGCTTTCTTT. It translates to CASSPDGQGVPEAFF.

Points on this clone: One end of the junction is discordant with germline, which a read error may explain. The chain is built from TRBV7-9 and TRBJ1-4, with 9 bases aligning to TRBD1. The CDR3 extends over 14 amino acids. Germline V gives CDR1 SEHNR, CDR2 FQNEAQ (reference sequence). CDR3 bases: TGTGCCGGCAGCTCTGACAGGGGGGCTGAAAAACTGTTTTTT. Amino acids: CAGSSDRGAEKLFF. The full variable domain, with the rest looked up from reference TRBV7-9 and TRBJ1-4, is DTGVSQNPRHKITKRGQNVTFRCDPISEHNRLYWYRQTLGQGPEFLTYFQNEAQLEKSRLLSDRFSAERPKGSFSTLEIQRTEQGDSAMYLCAGSSDRGAEKLFFGSGTQLSVL.

The chain carries TRBV5-4 and TRBJ1-1, with D possibly TRBD1 on 6 matching bases. Trimming stripped 5 bases from V and 1 base from J, with 15 bases between. The CDR3 is 15 residues long. Per germline, CDR1 SGHNT and CDR2 YYREEE (reference sequence). This CDR3 reads CASSLIGQSNTEAFF. As DNA, the CDR3 is TGTGCCAGCAGTTTGATTGGACAGTCGAACACTGAAGCTTTCTTT.

The chain couples TRBV15 to TRBJ1-5, with 7 positions matching TRBD1. This CDR3 spans 15 amino acids. Germline V gene data show CDR1 as LNHNV and CDR2 as YYDKDF (reference sequence). V dropped 0 bases and J dropped 5; count of bases not matched to a gene: 4. CDR3 nucleotides: TGTGCCACCAGCAGAGATCGAGGGGGCGATCAGCCCCAGCATTTT. It yields the protein CATSRDRGGDQPQHF.

The V gene is TRBV19, the J gene TRBJ2-1, with 8 bases lining up with TRBD2. Germline V CDR1 and CDR2: LNHDA, SQIVND (reference sequence). Unmatched junction bases numbered 2, after V lost 3 bases and J lost 1 base. The CDR3 runs 15 residues. CDR3 coding DNA: TGTGCCAGTAGTATGGTAGCGGGATCCTACAATGAGCAGTTCTTC. It encodes CASSMVAGSYNEQFF.